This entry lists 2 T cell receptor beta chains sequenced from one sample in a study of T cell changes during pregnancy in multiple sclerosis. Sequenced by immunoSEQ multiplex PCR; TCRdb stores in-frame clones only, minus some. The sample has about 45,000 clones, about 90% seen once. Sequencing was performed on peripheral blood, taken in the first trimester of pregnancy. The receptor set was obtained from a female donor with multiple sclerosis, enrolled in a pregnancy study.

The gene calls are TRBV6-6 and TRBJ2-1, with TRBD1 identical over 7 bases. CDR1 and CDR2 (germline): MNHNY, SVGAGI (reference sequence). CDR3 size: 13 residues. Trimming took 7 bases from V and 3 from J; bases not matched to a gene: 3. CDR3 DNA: TGTGCCAGCATCCGGGACAGCTACAATGAGCAGTTCTTC. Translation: CASIRDSYNEQFF.

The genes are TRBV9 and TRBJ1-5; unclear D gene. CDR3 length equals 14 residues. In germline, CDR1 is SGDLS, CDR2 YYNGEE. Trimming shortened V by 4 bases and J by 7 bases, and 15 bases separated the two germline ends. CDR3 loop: CASSPGRENQPQHF. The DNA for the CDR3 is TGTGCCAGCAGCCCGGGAAGGGAGAACCAGCCCCAGCATTTT.